These 25 T cell receptor beta chains were sequenced from one sample in a study of response to subunit inactivated influenza vaccine. Using its own MiXCR run on the RT-PCR reads, TCRdb lists one record per CDR3 protein. The repertoire has roughly 500,000 distinct CDR3 sequences, approximately 24% of them found once; the top ten carry approximately 2%. This sample comprised CD4+ T cells sorted from PBMCs, obtained 5 to 6 days after vaccination. These receptors originate from a man in his fifties who received an inactivated influenza vaccine.

Only a few counts were recorded for this clonotype. The CDR3 sequence is CASSPRQGANYEQYF. The CDR3 region has the DNA TGCGCCAGCAGCCCAAGACAGGGGGCTAACTACGAGCAGTACTTC. This rearrangement joins TRBV5-1 to TRBJ2-7; the match to TRBD1 covers 10 bases. The CDR3 is 15 amino acids. V trimming: 4 bases; J trimming: 3 bases; junction bases outside the gene matches: 7. CDR1 is SGHRS, CDR2 YFSETQ, per germline.

The chain couples TRBV3-1 to TRBJ1-1; D is undetermined. The CDR3 runs 14 residues. The V and J ends lost 4 bases and 1 base respectively, with 10 bases between them. CDR1 is LGHDT, CDR2 YNNKEL, per germline (reference sequence). The chain's CDR3 is CASSPVPKNTEAFF. The DNA for the CDR3 is TGTGCCAGCAGCCCGGTTCCAAAGAACACTGAAGCTTTCTTT.

This clonotype was picked up one time. This chain uses TRBV10-3 with TRBJ2-1; D possibly matches TRBD1 or TRBD2 (6 bases each). Germline V gives CDR1 ENHRY, CDR2 SYGVKD. V was pared by 7 bases and J by 9 bases, with 16 bases between. This CDR3 contains 13 residues. CDR3 sequence reads: CAITPWGAGEQFF. CDR3 sequence (DNA): TGTGCCATCACCCCGTGGGGGGCGGGTGAGCAGTTCTTC.

This chain joins TRBV10-3 and TRBJ2-2; tentatively, D is TRBD2 (7 bases). Trimming removed 10 bases at V and 0 bases at J, with 15 bases between. CDR3 length: 15 residues. Germline V gene lookup returns CDR1 ENHRY and CDR2 SYGVKD. The chain's CDR3 is CATQGGGANTGELFF. In DNA, the CDR3 is TGTGCCACTCAGGGAGGGGGAGCGAACACCGGGGAGCTGTTTTTT.

The chain is built from TRBV20-1 and TRBJ2-1; D is unclear. Trimming shortened V by 3 bases and J by 6 bases, and 9 bases separated the two germline ends. This CDR3 is 12 amino acids long. From germline, CDR1 is DFQATT and CDR2 SNEGSKA (reference sequence). DNA for the CDR3: TGCAGTGCTAGCGGAGTAGCCAATGAGCAGTTCTTC. It specifies CSASGVANEQFF.

In this sample, this clonotype turned up a few times. V is TRBV6-2 or TRBV6-3 and J is TRBJ1-2; 7 bases fit TRBD1. The CDR3 extends over 15 amino acids. Germline values: CDR1 MNHEY, CDR2 SVGEGT. The junction had 10 bases not matched to a gene; V was cut back by 5 bases and J by 4 bases. The DNA of the CDR3 is TGTGCCAGCAGTGACCCGCCGGGACAGAGCTATGGCTACACCTTC. Translating it yields CASSDPPGQSYGYTF.

V is TRBV12-3 or TRBV12-4 and J is TRBJ1-3, with TRBD1 as a possible D gene (5 bases). The CDR3 has 13 residues. V dropped 4 bases and J dropped 4 bases, with 8 bases sitting between them. The CDR3 region is CASSSPGGNTIYF. CDR3 DNA sequence: TGTGCCAGCAGTTCTCCAGGGGGAAACACCATATATTTT.

This clonotype has more than one count but fewer than ten. The rearrangement links TRBV29-1 to TRBJ1-2; 8 positions agree with TRBD1. The CDR3 spans 11 residues. CDR1 is SQVTM, CDR2 ANQGSEA, per germline. V gave up 6 bases and J gave up 5 bases; unmatched junction bases: 2. The CDR3 spells CSVGQEYGYTF. As DNA, the CDR3 is TGCAGCGTGGGACAGGAGTATGGCTACACCTTC.

The chain combines TRBV24-1 with TRBJ2-7, with D tentatively TRBD1 (5 bases). Deletions cut 2 bases from V and 6 bases from J, with 16 bases between. Per the germline V gene, CDR1 is KGHDR and CDR2 is SFDVKD. The CDR3 covers 15 residues. The CDR3 here is CATSDSARDRGEQYF. CDR3 nucleotide sequence: TGTGCCACCAGTGATTCGGCCAGGGATAGAGGCGAGCAGTACTTC.

This clonotype was counted a few times. The J gene is TRBJ2-1, the V gene TRBV5-1, with TRBD1 identical over 9 bases. Germline V gene lookup returns CDR1 SGHRS and CDR2 YFSETQ. V was pared by 0 bases and J by 8 bases, with 9 bases of the junction left unmatched. This CDR3 is 16 amino acids long. The CDR3 sequence is CASSLALGQGNYEQFF. CDR3 bases: TGCGCCAGCAGCTTGGCCTTAGGACAGGGGAACTATGAGCAGTTCTTC.

This clonotype came up a few times. The chain recombines TRBV6-2 or TRBV6-3 with TRBJ2-4; unclear D gene. CDR3 length: 16 amino acids. V was clipped by 1 base and J by 5 bases, with 15 bases between them. Germline CDR1 and CDR2: MNHEY and SVGEGT. Here the CDR3 DNA reads TGTGCCAGCAGTTACTTTTATCCCTCCCGGGAAAACATTCAGTACTTC. The encoded protein is CASSYFYPSRENIQYF.

The chain has TRBV3-1 and TRBJ2-2; D might be TRBD2 (5 bases). CDR3 length: 13 amino acids. Germline V gene sequence: CDR1 LGHDT, CDR2 YNNKEL (reference sequence). V was shortened by 5 bases and J by 4 bases, with 8 bases between the two germline ends. The CDR3 DNA reads TGTGCCAGCAGCTATACTAGCACCGGGGAGCTGTTTTTT. Its protein product is CASSYTSTGELFF.

The V gene is TRBV20-1, the J gene TRBJ2-7; TRBD2 is a possible D gene (6 bases). The CDR3 covers 17 residues. The germline V and J ends were trimmed by 6 bases and 3 bases, with 27 bases remaining between them. Germline values: CDR1 DFQATT, CDR2 SNEGSKA (reference sequence). The CDR3, as DNA: TGCAGTGCACGTAGGACATCCTACGGGGGTTCCGTCTACGAGCAGTACTTC. As protein: CSARRTSYGGSVYEQYF.

This clonotype showed up just a few times. The CDR3 reads CASSEGVGANVLTF. The CDR3 DNA is TGCGCCAGCAGTGAAGGGGTAGGGGCCAACGTCCTGACTTTC. This sequence joins TRBV10-1 and TRBJ2-6; D is perhaps TRBD1 (5 bases). The CDR3 covers 14 residues. Germline V CDR1 and CDR2: WNHNN, SYGVQD (reference sequence). V lost 3 bases and J lost 4, with 7 bases in between.

This clonotype has more than one count but fewer than ten. V gene TRBV3-1 combines with J gene TRBJ2-3; a possible D gene is TRBD1 (6 bases). This CDR3 spans 17 amino acids. V dropped 2 bases and J dropped 4 bases, with 19 bases sitting between them. Germline values: CDR1 LGHDT, CDR2 YNNKEL (reference sequence). The CDR3: CASSQPGRGTSPDTQYF. The CDR3, as DNA: TGTGCCAGCAGCCAACCAGGAAGGGGGACGTCCCCAGATACGCAGTATTTT.

The V gene is TRBV28, the J gene TRBJ2-7, with 7 nucleotides matching TRBD1. CDR3 length equals 15 residues. Germline V gives CDR1 MDHEN, CDR2 SYDVKM. V was clipped by 4 bases and J by 3 bases; unmatched bases: 9. For the CDR3, the DNA is TGTGCCAGCAGTTCGGGACAGAGTAGGGGCTACGAGCAGTACTTC. Translated, it gives CASSSGQSRGYEQYF.

The chain recombines TRBV11-2 with TRBJ2-1; TRBD2 matches 15 bases. The CDR3 contains 20 residues. The germline V gene has CDR1 SGHAT and CDR2 FQNNGV. The V and J ends lost 0 bases and 2 bases, in that order; junction bases with no gene match: 8. CDR3 residues: CASSLDGLAGGPAPYNEQFF. The CDR3 nucleotides are TGTGCCAGCAGCTTAGACGGACTAGCGGGAGGGCCGGCACCCTACAATGAGCAGTTCTTC.

V and J are TRBV6-2 or TRBV6-3 and TRBJ2-5; tentatively, D is TRBD2 (5 bases). This CDR3 comprises 14 residues. Germline lookup yields CDR1 MNHEY and CDR2 SVGEGT. Between the trimmed V and J ends, which lost 2 bases and 6 bases, there was a span of 13 bases. This CDR3 reads CASSYDTGIQTQYF. CDR3 sequence (DNA): TGTGCCAGCAGTTACGACACGGGGATTCAGACCCAGTACTTC.

This sequence joins TRBV7-9 and TRBJ1-2; 12 bases fit TRBD1. The CDR3 is made up of 16 amino acids. Trimming removed 7 bases from V and 7 bases from J; junction bases left unmatched: 13. Germline V gives CDR1 SEHNR, CDR2 FQNEAQ (reference sequence). The CDR3 DNA sequence: TGTGCCAGCACCGAGGCCGGGACAGGGGGCGCGGGTGGCTACACCTTC. Residues: CASTEAGTGGAGGYTF.

V gene TRBV5-1 combines with J gene TRBJ2-3, with TRBD1 matching 8 bases. Germline V CDR1 and CDR2: SGHRS, YFSETQ. The CDR3 runs to 14 residues. V trimming: 5 bases; J trimming: 5 bases; junction bases outside the gene matches: 7. CDR3 DNA sequence: TGCGCCAGCAGGAGCGGACAGGGCAAAGATACGCAGTATTTT. Translating gives CASRSGQGKDTQYF.

The sample holds a few counts of this clonotype. The chain has TRBV6-1 and TRBJ2-7; 10 bases match TRBD2. Looked up from germline, CDR1 is MNHNS and CDR2 is SASEGT. The CDR3 length is 15 residues. V shed 6 bases and J 1 base; nucleotides not matched to a gene: 6. CDR3 in amino acids: CASSPSSGRSYEQYF. The CDR3 nucleotides are TGTGCCAGCAGCCCGTCTAGCGGGAGATCCTACGAGCAGTACTTC.

The chain employs TRBV20-1 and TRBJ1-1, with D possibly matching TRBD1 (6 bases). Germline CDR1 DFQATT, CDR2 SNEGSKA (reference sequence). The CDR3 length is 14 residues. Trimming took off 2 bases at V and 4 bases at J, with 14 bases between the two ends. The CDR3 DNA is TGCAGTGCTAGACTTACGAGGGGGTCCACTGAAGCTTTCTTT. Translated: CSARLTRGSTEAFF.

The chain combines TRBV20-1 with TRBJ1-6, with D possibly matching TRBD1 (5 bases). Germline CDR1 and CDR2: DFQATT and SNEGSKA (reference sequence). V lost 3 bases and J 10 bases, leaving 19 bases between the germline ends. This CDR3 has 15 amino acids. CDR3 sequence: CSARPGPSTGSPLHF. CDR3 DNA sequence: TGCAGTGCTAGGCCGGGACCTTCAACGGGGTCACCCCTCCACTTT.

V usage is TRBV2 and J usage is TRBJ2-1; no clear D gene. CDR3 length: 13 amino acids. Germline lookup yields CDR1 SNHLY and CDR2 FYNNEI. V was shortened by 4 bases and J by 4 bases, with 8 bases between the two germline ends. The CDR3 reads CASSVERYNEQFF. CDR3 coding DNA: TGTGCCAGCAGTGTGGAACGTTACAATGAGCAGTTCTTC.

The chain joins TRBV6-1 to TRBJ2-2; TRBD1 agrees at 7 bases. Germline CDR1 reads MNHNS; CDR2 reads SASEGT. The junction had 6 bases not matched to a gene; V was cut back by 8 bases and J by 3 bases. The CDR3 length is 14 residues. For the CDR3, the DNA is TGTGCCAGCCAAAAGCAGGGGGACACCGGGGAGCTGTTTTTT. Residues: CASQKQGDTGELFF.